These 5 T cell receptor beta chains were sequenced from one sample in a study of cytomegalovirus exposure and HLA in healthy donors. Both 60 Vbeta primers and 13 Jbeta primers went into the PCR. Libraries were prepared by immunoSEQ multiplex PCR; TCRdb keeps only in-frame clonotypes and omits some of them. The sample has more than 95,000 clones, around 15% seen once. The sample comprised PBMCs. The receptors were gathered from a female donor in good health and CMV-seronegative.

This clone came up a few times. The genes are TRBV29-1 and TRBJ2-1; TRBD1 aligns across 7 bases. The ends lost 6 bases at V and 5 bases at J; junction bases unmatched: 10. CDR1 SQVTM and CDR2 ANQGSEA come from the germline V gene. There are 14 residues in the CDR3. CDR3 residues: CSVRPAQGDNEQFF. Written as DNA, the CDR3 is TGCAGCGTCCGACCTGCCCAGGGGGACAATGAGCAGTTCTTC.

This clone has a handful of counts. The chain couples TRBV25-1 to TRBJ2-5, with 8 bases aligning to TRBD1. The V segment lost 0 bases and the J segment 5 bases; nucleotides outside the gene matches: 8. CDR1 and CDR2 (germline): MGHDK, SYGVNS. The CDR3 runs to 16 residues. As DNA, the CDR3 is TGTGCCAGCAGTGAATATAGAGGACAGGGTAGTGAGACCCAGTACTTC. This encodes CASSEYRGQGSETQYF.

This clone was detected a few times. The V call is TRBV7-2, the J call TRBJ1-1; a possible D gene is TRBD1 (5 bases). In germline, CDR1 is SGHTA, CDR2 FQGNSA. CDR3 size: 17 residues. The V end was cut by 2 bases, the J end by 0 bases, with 16 bases between. In DNA, the CDR3 is TGTGCCAGCAGCTTAATTCGGCAGGGTATCATGAACACTGAAGCTTTCTTT. Amino acid sequence: CASSLIRQGIMNTEAFF.

V gene TRBV4-3 combines with J gene TRBJ2-3; D perhaps matches TRBD2 (6 bases). Trimming shortened V by 5 bases and J by 2 bases, and 14 bases separated the two germline ends. The CDR3 is 15 amino acids. CDR1 and CDR2 from the germline V gene are LGHNA and YSLEER. The DNA for the CDR3 is TGCGCCAGCAGCAGCGGGTACCCCTCCACAGATACGCAGTATTTT. This gives the protein CASSSGYPSTDTQYF.

This clone showed up just a few times. The gene calls are TRBV6-5 and TRBJ2-3; TRBD2 is a possible D gene (5 bases). CDR3 length: 16 residues. Germline-derived CDR1 and CDR2 are MNHEY and SVGAGI. With 1 base removed from V and 4 bases from J, the gap between germline ends came to 15 bases. The CDR3 DNA follows: TGTGCCAGCAGTTACTTCCGTATGGCTAGCCCAGATACGCAGTATTTT. It translates to CASSYFRMASPDTQYF.